This T cell receptor beta chain came from a study of blood T cell repertoires in COVID-19. The wider study: COVID-19 samples from acute and convalescent phases originated in the United States, Italy and Spain.

In germline, CDR1 is SGHDN, CDR2 FVKESK. J was trimmed by 5 bases and V by 4 bases; bases with no gene match: 8. The CDR3 runs to 15 residues. Study processing details: Nucleated cell counts were estimated from reference gene primer amplification. Repertoires were generated with immunoSEQ multiplex PCR, while TCRdb's copy carries only in-frame clones and drops some. Clone size and the V and J calls come from that table; the DNA yielded D and trimming. The sample lists about 380,000 clones, more than 75% seen once, with 0.9% to 1.5% in the top ten. Participants were aged about 18 to 100 years, lived in 20 to 25 US areas, and enrolled virtually. In Cohort 3, a recovered donor had either two negative PCRs, clearance, or symptom resolution.

Sequencing was carried out using PBMCs or T cells enriched from blood (not recorded which). This TCR was recovered from a young woman who had recovered from COVID-19. The V call is TRBV14, the J call TRBJ2-7; 10 nucleotides match TRBD1. The CDR3 reads CASSLGTGAPDEQYF. CDR3 nucleotide sequence: TGTGCCAGCAGCCTGGGGACAGGGGCTCCCGACGAGCAGTACTTC.